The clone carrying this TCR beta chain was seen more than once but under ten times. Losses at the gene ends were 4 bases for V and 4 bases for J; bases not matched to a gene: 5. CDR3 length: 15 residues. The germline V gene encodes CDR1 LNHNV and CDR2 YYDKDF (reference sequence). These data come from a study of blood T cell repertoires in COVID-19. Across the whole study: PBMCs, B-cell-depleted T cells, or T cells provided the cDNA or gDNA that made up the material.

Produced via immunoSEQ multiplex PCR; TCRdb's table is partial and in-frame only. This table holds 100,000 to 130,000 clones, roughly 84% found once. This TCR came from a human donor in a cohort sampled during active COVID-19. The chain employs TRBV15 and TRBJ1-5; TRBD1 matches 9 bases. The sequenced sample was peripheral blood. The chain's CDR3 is CATSTGTGWNQPQHF. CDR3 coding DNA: TGTGCCACCAGCACCGGGACAGGGTGGAATCAGCCCCAGCATTTT.